The text below deals with one T cell receptor beta chain. No antigen is known for it. Per-base quality was not reported, and no clone a single base away is much larger than it. This entry belongs to a study of blood T cell repertoires in COVID-19 (dated by TCRdb to about 2020). In the study overall: The collaborator samples originated in the United States, Italy and Spain and spanned the acute and convalescent phases of COVID-19. Nearly every sample came with metadata listing a de-identified subject ID, COVID-19 status, age in years and sex. The repertoires were released in a freely available public database meant as a resource for research on the immune response to SARS-CoV-2. Deeply sampled blood TCRbeta repertoires from subjects exposed to, actively infected with, or recovered from COVID-19 were included in the dataset. Samples came from the ongoing ImmuneRACE study (first 160 participants) plus 1,254 subjects from 6 global collaborators. The prospective study material was composed of cDNA or gDNA derived from T cells, B-cell-depleted T cells, or PBMCs. Where available, HLA class I and class II types were taken from metadata supplied by the sample provider and were not determined by assay-based typing.

Results and caveats for the whole study, not just this receptor: Clinical and demographic metadata were provided uncurated, with the amount varying by source and participant.

Taken from cysteine to phenylalanine, the CDR3 has 16 residues. The kept DNA is CDR3 alone, 48 bases in frame from the first base. Reading the germline V gene (reference sequence) gives CDR1 MNHEY and CDR2 SMNVEV. The germline V and J ends show losses of 4 bases and 0 bases respectively, and no gene match explains 7 bases of the junction. Each collaborating institution followed its own protocols to collect whole blood in K2EDTA tubes. For TCRbeta analysis, collaborators shipped samples as frozen whole blood, isolated PBMCs, or DNA extracted from either of those sample types. TCRbeta CDR3 regions were amplified from genomic DNA by means of the immunoSEQ Assay, a bias-controlled multiplex PCR. As for how the authors treated the data: The number of nucleated cells in each sample was estimated from the amplification of reference gene primers within the assay. To quantify the absolute abundance of each unique TCRbeta CDR3 rearrangement, sequence reads were collapsed and filtered. For each sample, productive Simpson clonality was calculated as the square root of Simpson's diversity index over productive rearrangements. TCRdb re-hosts the immuneACCESS table, in-frame sequences only. Its copies lack some clones; in the studies checked, an unresolved V gene accounts for under half of them, and the cause for the rest is not known. V and J calls and clone size are given by that table; D and trimming were obtained from the DNA. The sample has 250,000 to 350,000 clones on record, more than 75% of them singletons. In total, the top ten clones hold roughly 4% of the sample.

The V and J segments used are TRBV27 and TRBJ1-1, and TRBD1 aligns with 8 junction nucleotides. The specimen was peripheral blood. The source is a woman in her 50s with active or convalescent COVID-19. The sequenced DNA: TGTGCCAGCAGTTCCCAGGGGGCGGGGATGAACACTGAAGCTTTCTTT. It codes for CASSSQGAGMNTEAFF.